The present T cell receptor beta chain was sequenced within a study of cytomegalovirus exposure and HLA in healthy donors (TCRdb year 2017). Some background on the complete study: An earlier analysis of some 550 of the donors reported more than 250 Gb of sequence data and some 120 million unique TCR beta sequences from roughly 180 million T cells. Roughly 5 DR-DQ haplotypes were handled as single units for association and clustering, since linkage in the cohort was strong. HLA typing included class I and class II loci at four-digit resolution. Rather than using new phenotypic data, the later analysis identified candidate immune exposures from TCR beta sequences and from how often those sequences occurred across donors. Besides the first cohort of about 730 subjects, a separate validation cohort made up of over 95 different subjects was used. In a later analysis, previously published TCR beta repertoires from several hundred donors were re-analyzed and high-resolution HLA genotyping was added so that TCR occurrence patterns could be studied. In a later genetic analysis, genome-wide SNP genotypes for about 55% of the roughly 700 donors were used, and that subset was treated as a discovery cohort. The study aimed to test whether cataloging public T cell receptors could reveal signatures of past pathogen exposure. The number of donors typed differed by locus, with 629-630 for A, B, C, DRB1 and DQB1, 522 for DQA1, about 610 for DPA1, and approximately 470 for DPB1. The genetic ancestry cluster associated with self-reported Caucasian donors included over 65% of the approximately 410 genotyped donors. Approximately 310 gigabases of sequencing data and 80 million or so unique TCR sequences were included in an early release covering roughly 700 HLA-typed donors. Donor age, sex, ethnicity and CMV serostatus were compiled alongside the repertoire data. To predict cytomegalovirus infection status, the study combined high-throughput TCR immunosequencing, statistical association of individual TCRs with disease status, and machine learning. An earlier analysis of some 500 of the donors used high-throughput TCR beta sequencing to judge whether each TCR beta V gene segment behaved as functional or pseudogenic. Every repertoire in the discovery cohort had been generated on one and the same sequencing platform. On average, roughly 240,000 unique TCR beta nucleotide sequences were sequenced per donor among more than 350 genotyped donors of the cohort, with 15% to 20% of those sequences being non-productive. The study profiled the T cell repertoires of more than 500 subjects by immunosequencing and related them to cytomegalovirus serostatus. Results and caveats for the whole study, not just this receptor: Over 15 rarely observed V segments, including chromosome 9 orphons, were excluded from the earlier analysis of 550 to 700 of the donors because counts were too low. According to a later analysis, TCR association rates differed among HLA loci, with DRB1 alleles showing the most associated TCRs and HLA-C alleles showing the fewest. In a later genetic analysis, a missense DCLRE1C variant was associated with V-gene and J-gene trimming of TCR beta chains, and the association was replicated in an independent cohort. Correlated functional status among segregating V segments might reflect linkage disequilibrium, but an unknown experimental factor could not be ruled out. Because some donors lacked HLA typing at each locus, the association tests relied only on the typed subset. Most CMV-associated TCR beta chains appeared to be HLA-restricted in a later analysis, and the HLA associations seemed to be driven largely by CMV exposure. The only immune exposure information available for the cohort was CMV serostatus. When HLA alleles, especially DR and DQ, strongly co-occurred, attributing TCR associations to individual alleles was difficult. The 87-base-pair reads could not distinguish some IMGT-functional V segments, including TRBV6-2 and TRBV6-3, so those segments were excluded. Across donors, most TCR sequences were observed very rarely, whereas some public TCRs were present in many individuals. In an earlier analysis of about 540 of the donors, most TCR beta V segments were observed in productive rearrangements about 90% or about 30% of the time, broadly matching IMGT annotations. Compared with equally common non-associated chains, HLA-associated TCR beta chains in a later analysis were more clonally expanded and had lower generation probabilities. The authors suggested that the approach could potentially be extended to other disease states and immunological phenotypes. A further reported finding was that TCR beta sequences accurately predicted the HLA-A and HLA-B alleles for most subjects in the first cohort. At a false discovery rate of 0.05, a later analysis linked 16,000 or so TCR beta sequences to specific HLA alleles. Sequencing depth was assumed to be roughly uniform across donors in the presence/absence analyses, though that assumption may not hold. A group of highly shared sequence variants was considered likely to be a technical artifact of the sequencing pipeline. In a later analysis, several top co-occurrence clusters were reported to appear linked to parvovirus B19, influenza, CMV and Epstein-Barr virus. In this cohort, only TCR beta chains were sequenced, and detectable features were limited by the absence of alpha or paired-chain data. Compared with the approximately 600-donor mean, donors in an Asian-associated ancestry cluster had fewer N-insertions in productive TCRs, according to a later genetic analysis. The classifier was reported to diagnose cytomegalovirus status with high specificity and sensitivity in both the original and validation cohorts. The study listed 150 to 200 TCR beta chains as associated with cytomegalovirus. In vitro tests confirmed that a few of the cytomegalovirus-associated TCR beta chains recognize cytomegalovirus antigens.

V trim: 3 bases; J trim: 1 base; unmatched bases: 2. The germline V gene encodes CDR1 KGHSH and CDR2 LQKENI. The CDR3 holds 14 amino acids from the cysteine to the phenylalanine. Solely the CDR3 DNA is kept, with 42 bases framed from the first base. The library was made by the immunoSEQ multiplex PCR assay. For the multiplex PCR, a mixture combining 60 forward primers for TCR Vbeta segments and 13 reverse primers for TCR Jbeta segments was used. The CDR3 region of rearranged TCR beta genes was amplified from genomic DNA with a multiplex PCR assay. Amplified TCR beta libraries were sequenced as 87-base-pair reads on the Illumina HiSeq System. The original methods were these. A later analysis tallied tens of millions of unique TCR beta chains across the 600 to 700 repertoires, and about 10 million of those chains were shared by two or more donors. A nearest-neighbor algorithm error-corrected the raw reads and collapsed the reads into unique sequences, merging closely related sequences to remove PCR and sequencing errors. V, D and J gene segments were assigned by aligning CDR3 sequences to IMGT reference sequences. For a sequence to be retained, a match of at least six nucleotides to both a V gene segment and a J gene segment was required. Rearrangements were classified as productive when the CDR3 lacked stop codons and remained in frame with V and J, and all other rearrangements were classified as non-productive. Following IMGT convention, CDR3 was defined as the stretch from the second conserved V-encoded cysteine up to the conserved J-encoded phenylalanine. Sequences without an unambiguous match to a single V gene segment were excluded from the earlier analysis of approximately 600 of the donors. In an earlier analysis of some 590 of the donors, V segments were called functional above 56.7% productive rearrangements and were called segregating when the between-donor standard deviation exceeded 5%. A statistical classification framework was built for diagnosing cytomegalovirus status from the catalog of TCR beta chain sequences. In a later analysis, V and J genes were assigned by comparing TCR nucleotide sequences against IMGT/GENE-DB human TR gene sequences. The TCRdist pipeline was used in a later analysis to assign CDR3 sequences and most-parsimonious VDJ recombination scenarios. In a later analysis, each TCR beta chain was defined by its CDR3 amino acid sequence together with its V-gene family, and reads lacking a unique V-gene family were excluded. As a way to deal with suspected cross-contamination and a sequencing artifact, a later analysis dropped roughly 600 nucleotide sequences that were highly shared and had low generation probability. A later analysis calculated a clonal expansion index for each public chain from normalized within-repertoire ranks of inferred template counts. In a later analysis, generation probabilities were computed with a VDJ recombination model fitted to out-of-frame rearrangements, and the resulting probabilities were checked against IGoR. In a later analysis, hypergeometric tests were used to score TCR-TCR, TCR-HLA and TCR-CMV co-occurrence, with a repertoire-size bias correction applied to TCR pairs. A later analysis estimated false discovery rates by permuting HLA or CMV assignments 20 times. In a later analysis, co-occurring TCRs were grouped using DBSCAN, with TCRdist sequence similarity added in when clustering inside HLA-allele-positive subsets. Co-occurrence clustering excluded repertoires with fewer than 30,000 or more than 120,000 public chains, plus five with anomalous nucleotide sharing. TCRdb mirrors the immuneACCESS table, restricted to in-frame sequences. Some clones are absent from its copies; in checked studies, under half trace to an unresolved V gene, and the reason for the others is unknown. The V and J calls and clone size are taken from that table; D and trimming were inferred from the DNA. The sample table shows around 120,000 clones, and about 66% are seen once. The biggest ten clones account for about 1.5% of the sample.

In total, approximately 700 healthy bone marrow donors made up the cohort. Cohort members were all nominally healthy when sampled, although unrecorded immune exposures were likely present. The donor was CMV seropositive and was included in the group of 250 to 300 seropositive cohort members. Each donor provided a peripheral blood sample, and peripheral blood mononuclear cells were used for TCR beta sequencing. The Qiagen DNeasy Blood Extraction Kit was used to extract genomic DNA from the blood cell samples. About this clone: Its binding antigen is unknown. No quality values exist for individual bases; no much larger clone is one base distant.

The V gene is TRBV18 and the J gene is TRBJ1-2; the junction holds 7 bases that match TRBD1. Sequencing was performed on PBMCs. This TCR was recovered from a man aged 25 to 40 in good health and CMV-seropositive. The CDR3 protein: CASSPRQGNYGYTF. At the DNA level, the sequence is TGTGCCAGCTCACCGAGACAGGGTAACTATGGCTACACCTTC.